Below are 28 T cell receptor beta chains sequenced from a single sample in a study of blood T cells in healthy people across ages. With a J-beta primer mix and a sample-barcoded 5' primer, a second PCR ran roughly 6 to 11 cycles. One entry per CDR3 protein, called by TCRdb with MiXCR from the 5' RACE reads. The table has about 1.6 million distinct CDR3 sequences, roughly 32% seen once. Sequenced: blood. Receptors originate from a woman in her twenties or thirties in good health.

As concerns this clonotype: Being one base from a much bigger clone, this may be a read error. The CDR3 carries no conserved terminal phenylalanine or tryptophan, so it likely arises from a read error. The rearrangement links TRBV5-1 to TRBJ2-7; D remains unclear. From germline, CDR1 is SGHRS and CDR2 YFSETQ. With 2 bases removed from V and 0 bases from J, the gap between germline ends came to 12 bases. This CDR3 spans 15 amino acids. The CDR3 spells CASSLGTAGSYEQYS. The CDR3 DNA reads TGCGCCAGCAGCTTAGGTACAGCAGGCTCCTACGAGCAGTACTCC.

As concerns this clonotype: A much larger clone lies one base from this, so it may be a read error. V gene TRBV27 combines with J gene TRBJ2-1; 9 positions match TRBD2. Per the germline V gene, CDR1 is MNHEY and CDR2 is SMNVEV (reference sequence). J gave up 5 bases and V 6 bases, and 5 bases lay outside the gene matches. The CDR3 totals 14 residues. The CDR3 sequence is CASRLTSGDNEQFF. CDR3 DNA: TGTGCCAGCAGGTTGACTAGCGGCGACAATGAGCAGTTCTTC.

This chain uses TRBV2 with TRBJ2-4, with 7 bases identical to TRBD1. The trim removed 1 base at V and 13 bases at J, leaving 7 bases unmatched. Germline loops: CDR1 SNHLY, CDR2 FYNNEI. The CDR3 totals 13 residues. The CDR3 is CASSEGTGGEQYF. The CDR3 nucleotides read TGTGCCAGCAGTGAAGGGACAGGAGGTGAGCAGTACTTC. The whole variable domain, remainder taken from reference TRBV2 and TRBJ2-4, is EPEVTQTPSHQVTQMGQEVILRCVPISNHLYFYWYRQILGQKVEFLVSFYNNEISEKSEIFDDQFSVERPDGSNFTLKIRSTKLEDSAMYFCASSEGTGGEQYFGAGTRLSVL.

Details on this clonotype: Possible read error: a much larger clone is one base away. The rearrangement uses TRBV27 and TRBJ2-7; TRBD1 matches at 7 bases. Germline CDR1 and CDR2: MNHEY and SMNVEV (reference sequence). The CDR3 is made up of 14 amino acids. After removal of 2 bases from V and 7 bases from J, the junction contained 8 bases not matched to a gene. The CDR3 coding sequence is TGTGCCAGCAGTTTAGGCAGGGGGTCGGGAGAGCAGTACTTC. The encoded protein is CASSLGRGSGEQYF.

The chain is built from TRBV6-5 and TRBJ2-6; D is possibly TRBD2 (5 bases). Trimming pared 2 bases from V and 0 bases from J, leaving 8 bases between. There are 16 residues in the CDR3. CDR1 is MNHEY and CDR2 is SVGAGI in the germline V gene. The chain's CDR3 is CASSYGLPSGANVLTF. Here the CDR3 DNA reads TGTGCCAGCAGTTACGGACTTCCCTCTGGGGCCAACGTCCTGACTTTC.

The rearrangement uses TRBV30 and TRBJ2-1, with 12 nucleotides matching TRBD2. Germline CDR1 and CDR2: GTSNPN and SVGIG (reference sequence). The J segment lost 4 bases and the V segment lost 8 bases, leaving 3 bases of the junction unmatched. The CDR3 totals 13 residues. CDR3 nucleotides: TGTGCCGAAGGGACTAGCGGGTACAATGAGCAGTTCTTC. It yields the protein CAEGTSGYNEQFF.

This clonotype was recorded a few times. The genes are TRBV5-1 and TRBJ1-4, with no clear D. This CDR3 comprises 15 residues. V was clipped by 1 base and J by 3 bases, with 10 bases between them. CDR1 is SGHRS, CDR2 YFSETQ, per germline. The CDR3 coding sequence is TGCGCCAGCAGCTTGAGGAGGTCGGCTAATGAAAAACTGTTTTTT. Its translation is CASSLRRSANEKLFF.

This clonotype was counted a few times. This chain joins TRBV6-5 and TRBJ2-2, with D unclear. V gave up 4 bases and J gave up 6 bases, with 9 bases separating them. CDR3 size: 13 residues. Germline V lookup: CDR1 MNHEY, CDR2 SVGAGI. Written as DNA, the CDR3 is TGTGCCAGCAGTTCCGTCCCTGCCGGGGAGCTGTTTTTT. Translated: CASSSVPAGELFF.

V is TRBV3-1 and J is TRBJ2-3; D possibly uses TRBD1 or TRBD2 (6 bases each). The CDR3 has 16 amino acids. The germline gives CDR1 LGHDT, CDR2 YNNKEL (reference sequence). V lost 0 bases, J lost 4 bases, and 14 bases lay in between. CDR3 protein: CASSQDEGGVADTQYF. The CDR3 nucleotides are TGTGCCAGCAGCCAAGACGAGGGGGGAGTTGCAGATACGCAGTATTTT.

At least ten counts were recorded for this clonotype. The rearrangement joins TRBV4-1 to TRBJ1-2; D is perhaps TRBD1 (6 bases). This CDR3 has 17 residues. Trimming took 0 bases from V and 3 from J, leaving 17 bases between them. CDR1 and CDR2 (germline): MGHRA, YSYEKL. The DNA of the CDR3 is TGCGCCAGCAGCCAAGAAGATACAGGGACGCCTTACTATGGCTACACCTTC. It translates to CASSQEDTGTPYYGYTF.

This clonotype came up a few times. The J gene is TRBJ2-5, the V gene TRBV20-1, with 8 bases aligning to TRBD2. The CDR3 is 15 residues long. The V gene end was trimmed by 4 bases and the J gene end by 3 bases; junction bases not matched to a gene: 10. CDR1 DFQATT and CDR2 SNEGSKA come from the germline V gene (reference sequence). CDR3 residues: CSATAPRSGEETQYF. The DNA of the CDR3 is TGCAGTGCTACCGCCCCTCGTAGCGGGGAAGAGACCCAGTACTTC.

The chain recombines TRBV29-1 with TRBJ1-2, with D unclear. V lost 6 bases and J lost 4, with 18 bases in between. Looked up from germline, CDR1 is SQVTM and CDR2 is ANQGSEA. This CDR3 spans 14 amino acids. DNA for the CDR3: TGCAGCGTGAACGAACCCCCAGGAATCTATGGCTACACCTTC. Amino acid sequence: CSVNEPPGIYGYTF.

This clonotype was recorded a few times. The chain combines TRBV14 with TRBJ2-5, with TRBD1 identical over 10 bases. CDR1 and CDR2 from the germline V gene are SGHDN and FVKESK. This CDR3 has 14 amino acids. V was pared by 2 bases and J by 5 bases, with 2 bases of the junction left unmatched. The CDR3, as DNA: TGTGCCAGCAGCCAACTGGGACAGGGGGAGACCCAGTACTTC. This codes for CASSQLGQGETQYF.

This clonotype was seen more than once but under ten times. The chain couples TRBV5-1 to TRBJ2-7; TRBD2 aligns across 13 bases. CDR1 is SGHRS, CDR2 YFSETQ, per germline. J was trimmed by 2 bases and V by 2 bases; bases with no gene match: 7. The CDR3 is made up of 17 amino acids. CDR3 in amino acids: CASSFTGTSGEAYEQYF. In nucleotides, the CDR3 is TGCGCCAGCAGCTTCACCGGGACTAGCGGGGAGGCCTACGAGCAGTACTTC.

This chain uses TRBV4-1 with TRBJ2-7; D may be TRBD1 (6 bases). With 0 bases removed from V and 0 bases from J, the gap between germline ends came to 9 bases. The CDR3 totals 15 residues. Germline CDR1 MGHRA, CDR2 YSYEKL. In nucleotides, the CDR3 is TGCGCCAGCAGCCAAGAACGGGACACCTCCTACGAGCAGTACTTC. Translated: CASSQERDTSYEQYF.

About this clonotype itself: Its ends do not fully match the called genes, so a read error is possible. The rearrangement links TRBV7-2 to TRBJ1-4; TRBD1 matches at 8 bases. This CDR3 has 14 amino acids. CDR1 is SGHTA, CDR2 FQGNSA, per germline. CDR3 DNA: TGTGCCAACAGCGTAACTGGACAGGGAGAAAAACTGTTTTTT. This translates into CANSVTGQGEKLFF.

This clonotype showed up just a few times. The rearrangement links TRBV28 to TRBJ2-4, with 7 bases matching TRBD2. The DNA matches TRBJ2-7 better at its end, which makes the J call doubtful. The CDR3 has 15 residues. From germline, CDR1 is MDHEN and CDR2 SYDVKM. The CDR3, as DNA: TGTGCCAGCAGTTCCCCGCCCAGCGGGGAATACGAGCAGTACTTC. Protein product: CASSSPPSGEYEQYF.

The rearrangement uses TRBV3-1 and TRBJ2-7, with TRBD2 identical over 7 bases. V dropped 0 bases and J dropped 3; count of bases not matched to a gene: 8. The length of the CDR3 is 16 residues. Germline V gene lookup returns CDR1 LGHDT and CDR2 YNNKEL (reference sequence). CDR3 residues: CASSQEAASGVYEQYF. The CDR3 DNA reads as TGTGCCAGCAGCCAAGAAGCGGCTAGCGGAGTCTACGAGCAGTACTTC.

This clonotype was seen more than once but under ten times. J is TRBJ2-1 and V is TRBV20-1; no definite D call. In germline, CDR1 is DFQATT, CDR2 SNEGSKA (reference sequence). V lost 0 bases and J 1 base, leaving 7 bases between the germline ends. The CDR3 extends over 14 amino acids. The CDR3 sequence: CSARDSESYNEQFF. The CDR3 region has the DNA TGCAGTGCTAGAGATTCTGAGTCCTACAATGAGCAGTTCTTC.

This clonotype was detected a few times. The chain links TRBV4-1 to TRBJ2-6, with a weak D call TRBD2 (5 bases). V lost 1 base and J lost 0, with 19 bases in between. The CDR3 sequence is 20 residues long. Germline assignment: CDR1 MGHRA and CDR2 YSYEKL. The CDR3 reads CASSQVRVLVSRSGANVLTF. CDR3 coding DNA: TGCGCCAGCAGCCAAGTGCGGGTTTTGGTTTCCCGCTCTGGGGCCAACGTCCTGACTTTC.

The genes are TRBV5-1 and TRBJ2-2; 10 bases map to TRBD2. Germline CDR1 is SGHRS and CDR2 is YFSETQ. This CDR3 spans 16 amino acids. With 0 bases clipped from V and 4 bases from J, the junction kept 3 bases outside the gene matches. CDR3 region: CASSLELAGATGELFF. The DNA for the CDR3 is TGCGCCAGCAGCTTGGAGCTAGCGGGAGCCACCGGGGAGCTGTTTTTT. Full variable domain (remainder filled in from reference TRBV5-1 and TRBJ2-2): KAGVTQTPRYLIKTRGQQVTLSCSPISGHRSVSWYQQTPGQGLQFLFEYFSETQRNKGNFPGRFSGRQFSNSRSEMNVSTLELGDSALYLCASSLELAGATGELFFGEGSRLTVL.

This chain uses TRBV7-9 with TRBJ2-5; 9 bases are a match to TRBD2. Germline assignment: CDR1 SEHNR and CDR2 FQNEAQ (reference sequence). The CDR3 length is 16 residues. The V and J ends lost 1 base and 1 base, in that order; junction bases with no gene match: 4. DNA of the CDR3: TGTGCCAGCAGCTTAGTGGTAGCGGGGGCCCAAGAGACCCAGTACTTC. Its translation: CASSLVVAGAQETQYF.

This chain joins TRBV20-1 and TRBJ2-5; TRBD1 aligns across 8 bases. The DNA matches TRBJ2-7 better at its end, which makes the J call doubtful. The V gene's germline CDR1 is DFQATT and CDR2 SNEGSKA (reference sequence). The CDR3 loop spans 15 amino acids. CDR3 nucleotides: TGCAGTGCTAGAGCCATAGACAGGGGCGTCTACGAGCAGTACTTC. This sequence encodes CSARAIDRGVYEQYF.

This clonotype was observed a handful of times. The V and J genes are TRBV20-1 and TRBJ2-7, with unresolved D. The germline V gene has CDR1 DFQATT and CDR2 SNEGSKA (reference sequence). V was cut by 3 bases and J by 3 bases, with 18 bases left in between. CDR3 length: 15 residues. CDR3 sequence (DNA): TGCAGTGCTAGGCCCACCCACAAGACCGACTACGAGCAGTACTTC. Its translation is CSARPTHKTDYEQYF.

This clonotype was counted a few times. The gene calls are TRBV20-1 and TRBJ1-6; TRBD1 matches 7 bases. Germline CDR1 is DFQATT and CDR2 is SNEGSKA (reference sequence). The CDR3 loop spans 15 amino acids. V gave up 6 bases and J gave up 7 bases; unmatched junction bases: 12. Written as DNA, the CDR3 is TGCAGTGCAGGATCCGGGACAGTGCTAAATTCACCCCTCCACTTT. Its protein product is CSAGSGTVLNSPLHF.

The CDR3 protein is CASSSRPGQGYPYEQYF. The CDR3 DNA is TGTGCCAGCAGCTCGCGGCCGGGACAAGGGTACCCCTACGAGCAGTACTTC. The chain employs TRBV3-1 and TRBJ2-7; the D gene is possibly TRBD1 (6 bases). CDR3 length: 17 residues. CDR1 LGHDT and CDR2 YNNKEL come from the germline V gene (reference sequence). V lost 5 bases and J lost 2, with 22 bases in between.

This clonotype was seen repeatedly, ten times or more. CDR3 DNA sequence: TGCAGTGAGGGCAGTTTGGGAACCCAGTACTTC. Protein product: CSEGSLGTQYF. V usage is TRBV20-1 and J usage is TRBJ2-5; no clear D. Per the germline V gene, CDR1 is DFQATT and CDR2 is SNEGSKA (reference sequence). The ends were cut back, 7 bases at V and 8 bases at J, with 14 bases in the middle. The length of the CDR3 is 11 residues.

This clonotype showed up many times. V gene TRBV10-3 combines with J gene TRBJ2-7; the match to TRBD2 covers 13 bases. The CDR3 has 14 residues. Germline CDR1 ENHRY, CDR2 SYGVKD. Trimming took 2 bases from V and 9 from J; bases not matched to a gene: 4. The CDR3 loop is CAISETSGGDRQYF. The CDR3 bases are TGTGCCATCAGTGAGACTAGCGGGGGGGATCGGCAGTACTTC.